One and the same sample provided the 25 T cell receptor beta chains below, sequenced in a study of CD8 T cells in ankylosing spondylitis. Study observations and caveats: Made up of under 10 highly homologous variants, a TCR beta motif appeared characteristic of ankylosing spondylitis blood.

The antigens for these receptors are not known. In TCRdb, the 5' RACE reads were re-called with MiXCR into one record per CDR3 protein. Of about 540,000 distinct CDR3 sequences in the sample, roughly 13% were seen once. Sequencing was done on a sample of blood, either unsorted or a sorted T cell fraction (not recorded which). Every receptor here comes from a male donor with ankylosing spondylitis.

V and J are TRBV20-1 and TRBJ1-1; unclear D gene. Germline lookup yields CDR1 DFQATT and CDR2 SNEGSKA (reference sequence). CDR3 length: 12 residues. Trimming stripped 6 bases from V and 6 bases from J, with 14 bases between. CDR3 sequence reads: CSAPGRFPEAFF. Here the CDR3 DNA reads TGCAGTGCCCCAGGAAGGTTCCCTGAAGCTTTCTTT.

This clonotype has a handful of counts. The chain is built from TRBV5-6 and TRBJ2-3, with a tentative D call TRBD2 (6 bases). Germline V gives CDR1 SGHDT, CDR2 YYEEEE. The CDR3 sequence is 15 residues long. Trimming removed 6 bases from V and 3 bases from J, with 17 bases in between. CDR3 sequence reads: CASMPWGVRTDTQYF. CDR3 DNA sequence: TGTGCCAGCATGCCGTGGGGGGTACGGACAGATACGCAGTATTTT. Full variable domain (missing parts from reference TRBV5-6 and TRBJ2-3): DAGVTQSPTHLIKTRGQQVTLRCSPKSGHDTVSWYQQALGQGPQFIFQYYEEEERQRGNFPDRFSGHQFPNYSSELNVNALLLGDSALYLCASMPWGVRTDTQYFGPGTRLTVL.

This clonotype was recorded a few times. This chain connects TRBV11-2 to TRBJ1-2, with D uncertain. V dropped 2 bases and J dropped 1 base, with 8 bases sitting between them. CDR1 and CDR2 (germline): SGHAT, FQNNGV. This CDR3 contains 14 residues. As DNA, the CDR3 is TGTGCCAGCAGCTTACCAGTTCTTAACTATGGCTACACCTTC. It is translated as CASSLPVLNYGYTF.

The table lists this clonotype with a few counts. The V and J genes are TRBV5-6 and TRBJ2-1, with TRBD2 matching 14 bases. V lost 4 bases and J lost 2; bases outside the gene matches: 5. The CDR3 contains 17 residues. Germline values: CDR1 SGHDT, CDR2 YYEEEE. CDR3 bases: TGTGCCAGCAGCCTCCCGACTAGCGGGAGGGCCTACAATGAGCAGTTCTTC. Translation gives CASSLPTSGRAYNEQFF.

V usage is TRBV19 and J usage is TRBJ1-5; 7 bases agree with TRBD1. The CDR3 is 16 residues long. Germline CDR1 reads LNHDA; CDR2 reads SQIVND (reference sequence). With V trimmed by 4 bases and J by 4 bases, 10 bases remained unmatched. This chain's CDR3 is CASSTQQGVSNQPQHF. The CDR3 DNA reads as TGTGCCAGTAGTACCCAGCAGGGGGTATCGAATCAGCCCCAGCATTTT. The variable domain in full, completed from reference TRBV19 and TRBJ1-5, reads DGGITQSPKYLFRKEGQNVTLSCEQNLNHDAMYWYRQDPGQGLRLIYYSQIVNDFQKGDIAEGYSVSREKKESFPLTVTSAQKNPTAFYLCASSTQQGVSNQPQHFGDGTRLSIL.

This clonotype appeared many times. V usage is TRBV20-1 and J usage is TRBJ1-5, with 8 bases aligning to TRBD1. V lost 0 bases and J lost 6; bases outside the gene matches: 7. The CDR3 loop spans 15 amino acids. Germline CDR1 and CDR2: DFQATT and SNEGSKA (reference sequence). DNA for the CDR3: TGCAGTGCTAGAGACTTGCAGGGGGCGTTTCAGCCCCAGCATTTT. Its protein is CSARDLQGAFQPQHF.

The genes are TRBV6-5 and TRBJ2-2; the D gene is possibly TRBD1 (5 bases). Trimming removed 4 bases from V and 4 bases from J, with 10 bases in between. Germline lookup yields CDR1 MNHEY and CDR2 SVGAGI. This CDR3 is 14 amino acids long. The CDR3 here is CASSLDTFTGELFF. CDR3 DNA sequence: TGTGCCAGCAGTTTGGACACCTTCACCGGGGAGCTGTTTTTT.

The chain carries TRBV5-1 and TRBJ2-5, with 11 bases fitting TRBD2. The CDR3 is 15 residues long. The V gene's germline CDR1 is SGHRS and CDR2 YFSETQ. Trimming at V came to 3 bases and at J to 2 bases, leaving 3 bases not matched to a gene. The CDR3 spells CASSWGTSGQETQYF. CDR3 DNA sequence: TGCGCCAGCAGCTGGGGGACTAGCGGACAAGAGACCCAGTACTTC. The complete variable domain, with remaining parts taken from reference TRBV5-1 and TRBJ2-5, reads KAGVTQTPRYLIKTRGQQVTLSCSPISGHRSVSWYQQTPGQGLQFLFEYFSETQRNKGNFPGRFSGRQFSNSRSEMNVSTLELGDSALYLCASSWGTSGQETQYFGPGTRLLVL.

The V gene is TRBV7-7, the J gene TRBJ2-5, with D possibly TRBD2 on 5 matching bases. Germline V CDR1 and CDR2: SSHAT, FNYEAQ (reference sequence). The V end was cut by 5 bases, the J end by 1 base, with 14 bases between. The CDR3 totals 15 residues. CDR3 loop: CASSEGRLLQETQYF. CDR3 nucleotide sequence: TGTGCCAGCAGCGAGGGTCGTCTTCTCCAAGAGACCCAGTACTTC.

This clonotype was picked up many times. The V call is TRBV18, the J call TRBJ2-7; 11 bases are a match to TRBD2. Germline V gives CDR1 KGHSH, CDR2 LQKENI. The CDR3 runs to 17 residues. V dropped 6 bases and J dropped 7; count of bases not matched to a gene: 17. In DNA, the CDR3 is TGTGCCAGCTCCCCCGGGACTAGCGGTCCGAGGGCGTTTGAGCAGTACTTC. Translating it yields CASSPGTSGPRAFEQYF.

V and J are TRBV29-1 and TRBJ2-3, with 8 positions matching TRBD2. The CDR3 spans 15 residues. Germline values: CDR1 SQVTM, CDR2 ANQGSEA. V was pared by 2 bases and J by 2 bases, with 6 bases of the junction left unmatched. DNA for the CDR3: TGCAGCGTTGAACGCGAGCGGGAGATCACAGATACGCAGTATTTT. It specifies CSVEREREITDTQYF.

This clonotype was counted a few times. The chain is built from TRBV12-3 or TRBV12-4 and TRBJ2-7; a weak D match, TRBD1 (6 bases). V was cut by 0 bases and J by 7 bases, with 19 bases left in between. There are 16 residues in the CDR3. The CDR3 protein is CASSLARDIGLGEQYF. For the CDR3, the DNA is TGTGCCAGCAGTTTAGCGAGGGACATAGGACTTGGGGAGCAGTACTTC.

The rearrangement links TRBV14 to TRBJ1-2; D is unclear. Germline V lookup: CDR1 SGHDN, CDR2 FVKESK. This CDR3 is 14 amino acids long. The V gene lost 2 bases and the J gene lost 4 bases, with 11 bases spanning the gap. The CDR3 DNA follows: TGTGCCAGCAGCCAATTTATCGCGGGCTATGGCTACACCTTC. Residues: CASSQFIAGYGYTF.

This clonotype was detected a few times. The chain carries TRBV5-1 and TRBJ2-5; D unclear. The CDR3 sequence is 14 residues long. V lost 0 bases to trimming and J lost 4 bases, with 10 bases between them. The germline V gene has CDR1 SGHRS and CDR2 YFSETQ. The chain's CDR3 is CASSLDVVGETQYF. The CDR3 region has the DNA TGCGCCAGCAGCTTGGACGTTGTAGGAGAGACCCAGTACTTC.

This chain joins TRBV18 and TRBJ2-7; 10 bases line up with TRBD1. Trimming cost V 2 bases and J 6 bases; bases outside gene matches: 7. The germline V gene has CDR1 KGHSH and CDR2 LQKENI. This CDR3 contains 15 residues. CDR3 sequence (DNA): TGTGCCAGCTCACCAAACGACAGGGGGCAGGGCGAGCAGTACTTC. Translated: CASSPNDRGQGEQYF.

This clonotype has just a few counts. The chain employs TRBV7-9 and TRBJ1-1; TRBD1 agrees at 8 bases. Losses at the gene ends were 3 bases for V and 0 bases for J; bases not matched to a gene: 3. The CDR3 runs 15 residues. Germline assignment: CDR1 SEHNR and CDR2 FQNEAQ (reference sequence). CDR3 loop: CASSLLRGLNTEAFF. DNA for the CDR3: TGTGCCAGCAGCTTGCTCAGGGGGCTGAACACTGAAGCTTTCTTT. The variable domain in full, with the rest retrieved from reference TRBV7-9 and TRBJ1-1, is DTGVSQNPRHKITKRGQNVTFRCDPISEHNRLYWYRQTLGQGPEFLTYFQNEAQLEKSRLLSDRFSAERPKGSFSTLEIQRTEQGDSAMYLCASSLLRGLNTEAFFGQGTRLTVV.

This clonotype showed up just a few times. For the CDR3, the DNA is TGTGCCATCGGGGGAAGCAATCAGCCCCAGCATTTT. Its protein is CAIGGSNQPQHF. The chain links TRBV10-3 to TRBJ1-5; D may be TRBD1 (5 bases). CDR3 size: 12 residues. Deletions cut 8 bases from V and 1 base from J, with 6 bases between. Germline-derived CDR1 and CDR2 are ENHRY and SYGVKD.

This clonotype has at least ten counts. J is TRBJ2-2 and V is TRBV15; tentative D call: TRBD2 (6 bases). Deletions cut 0 bases from V and 5 bases from J, with 10 bases between. CDR1 is LNHNV and CDR2 is YYDKDF in the germline V gene (reference sequence). CDR3 length: 15 residues. For the CDR3, the DNA is TGTGCCACCAGCAGAGATAAGGAGGGGACCGGGGAGCTGTTTTTT. Protein product: CATSRDKEGTGELFF.

V and J are TRBV28 and TRBJ1-5, with 9 bases that match TRBD1. The trim removed 6 bases at V and 2 bases at J, leaving 11 bases unmatched. The germline gives CDR1 MDHEN, CDR2 SYDVKM. The length of the CDR3 is 17 residues. The CDR3 region is CASSPLHRGLGNQPQHF. The CDR3 bases are TGTGCCAGCAGCCCCTTACACAGGGGGCTTGGCAATCAGCCCCAGCATTTT.

The chain employs TRBV6-1 and TRBJ2-5; maybe TRBD2 (6 bases). With 5 bases removed from V and 2 bases from J, the gap between germline ends came to 12 bases. Germline values: CDR1 MNHNS, CDR2 SASEGT. The CDR3 has 14 residues. The chain's CDR3 is CASSLNSGQETQYF. DNA for the CDR3: TGTGCCAGCAGTCTGAATAGCGGTCAAGAGACCCAGTACTTC.

This clonotype appeared many times. The CDR3 is CASSLNRGLAFF. DNA for the CDR3: TGCGCCAGCAGCTTGAACCGTGGTCTGGCTTTCTTT. The chain couples TRBV5-1 to TRBJ1-1; D not certain. V gave up 1 base and J gave up 11 bases, with 12 bases separating them. Germline-derived CDR1 and CDR2 are SGHRS and YFSETQ. The CDR3 is made up of 12 amino acids.

The V call is TRBV9, the J call TRBJ2-7; TRBD2 matches 13 bases. CDR3 length: 15 amino acids. Germline CDR1 SGDLS, CDR2 YYNGEE. Trimming cost V 4 bases and J 4 bases; bases outside gene matches: 5. The CDR3 bases are TGTGCCAGCAGCACCGGGACTAGCGGGATGTACGAGCAGTACTTC. Its translation: CASSTGTSGMYEQYF.

The V gene is TRBV3-1, the J gene TRBJ2-1; possible D gene TRBD2, 5 bases. V dropped 2 bases and J dropped 4 bases, with 12 bases sitting between them. CDR1 LGHDT and CDR2 YNNKEL come from the germline V gene (reference sequence). This CDR3 spans 15 amino acids. CDR3 coding DNA: TGTGCCAGCAGCCAATCAGCGGTACATTACAATGAGCAGTTCTTC. Residues: CASSQSAVHYNEQFF.

The DNA of the CDR3 is TGCAGTGCTAGAGTCGACGTGCTAGCGGGAGTTCTCGGGCAGTTCTTC. Protein product: CSARVDVLAGVLGQFF. The V call is TRBV20-1, the J call TRBJ2-1, with 10 bases lining up with TRBD2. Germline CDR1 is DFQATT and CDR2 is SNEGSKA (reference sequence). This CDR3 region has 16 residues. V gave up 1 base and J gave up 12 bases; unmatched junction bases: 15.

This clonotype was observed at least ten times. The rearrangement joins TRBV29-1 to TRBJ2-4; D is perhaps TRBD2 (7 bases). From germline, CDR1 is SQVTM and CDR2 ANQGSEA. V lost 0 bases to trimming and J lost 2 bases, with 17 bases between them. CDR3 length: 17 amino acids. The CDR3 here is CSVEEGRGSGTKNIQYF. The CDR3 DNA sequence: TGCAGCGTTGAAGAAGGGAGGGGGAGCGGGACCAAAAACATTCAGTACTTC.